This T cell receptor beta chain was sequenced in a study of CD8 T cells in Susac syndrome. Reverse transcription of roughly 0.45 to 1 ug RNA was carried out with random hexamers. Each CDR3 protein is one row after TCRdb ran MiXCR on the immunoSEQ multiplex PCR reads. Of hundreds of thousands of distinct CDR3 sequences in the sample, more than 80% were seen once. The CDR3 is 12 residues long. Germline V gene data show CDR1 as LNHDA and CDR2 as SQIVND (reference sequence). The ends lost 3 bases at V and 8 bases at J; junction bases unmatched: 3. The J gene is TRBJ1-2, the V gene TRBV19, with 7 nucleotides matching TRBD1. Sequenced material: CD8+ T cells from PBMCs. The TCR was taken from a human donor with multiple sclerosis. CDR3 nucleotides: TGTGCCAGTAGTATCTCAGGGGGAGGCTACACCTTC. It specifies CASSISGGGYTF.